This entry lists 9 T cell receptor beta chains sequenced from one sample in a study of blood T cell repertoires in COVID-19. Assay used: immunoSEQ multiplex PCR; TCRdb lists only in-frame clones, some missing. This repertoire shows roughly 75,000 clones, 80% to 90% found once; its top ten account for over 15%. The sample taken for sequencing was peripheral blood. These receptors all stem from an elderly man in a cohort sampled during active COVID-19.

This clone was counted once. The chain employs TRBV7-2 and TRBJ2-3, with D unresolved. The germline CDR1 and CDR2 sequences are SGHTA and FQGNSA. This CDR3 comprises 12 residues. V was shortened by 4 bases and J by 4 bases, with 6 bases between the two germline ends. In DNA, the CDR3 is TGTGCCAGCAGCTCTTTCTCAGATACGCAGTATTTT. It specifies CASSSFSDTQYF.

This chain links TRBV13 with TRBJ2-5, with 11 bases aligning to TRBD1. V trimming: 4 bases; J trimming: 5 bases; junction bases outside the gene matches: 9. This CDR3 region has 16 residues. Looked up from germline, CDR1 is PRHDT and CDR2 is FYEKMQ (reference sequence). CDR3 region: CASSSGTGGIGETQYF. The CDR3 DNA is TGTGCCAGCAGCTCCGGGACAGGGGGTATCGGGGAGACCCAGTACTTC.

CDR3 DNA sequence: TGTGCCAGCAGCTCCCTAGGAGCGGGGTCTGTAGGGTACAATGAGCAGTTCTTC. This sequence encodes CASSSLGAGSVGYNEQFF. This chain joins TRBV7-9 and TRBJ2-1, with 7 bases lining up with TRBD2. CDR3 length: 18 amino acids. CDR1 is SEHNR, CDR2 FQNEAQ, per germline (reference sequence). V dropped 4 bases and J dropped 4; count of bases not matched to a gene: 16.

The chain couples TRBV7-2 to TRBJ2-3; D might be TRBD2 (7 bases). The CDR3 runs 14 residues. V lost 4 bases, J lost 9 bases, and 17 bases lay in between. From germline, CDR1 is SGHTA and CDR2 FQGNSA. For the CDR3, the DNA is TGTGCCAGCAGCTCACTAGGGGGGGTGGAGACGCAGTATTTT. This encodes CASSSLGGVETQYF.

The rearrangement joins TRBV18 to TRBJ2-1; tentative D call: TRBD1 (7 bases). The CDR3 runs 16 residues. Germline V gene lookup returns CDR1 KGHSH and CDR2 LQKENI. Trimming shortened V by 0 bases and J by 3 bases, and 12 bases separated the two germline ends. The CDR3: CASSPPSGGHYNEQFF. As DNA, the CDR3 is TGTGCCAGCTCACCACCCTCAGGGGGGCACTACAATGAGCAGTTCTTC.

The chain links TRBV2 to TRBJ1-6; D is unresolved. V was cut by 6 bases and J by 7 bases, with 16 bases left in between. Per germline, CDR1 SNHLY and CDR2 FYNNEI. This CDR3 contains 15 residues. CDR3 amino acids: CASSPTNGGNSPLHF. The CDR3 nucleotides read TGTGCCAGCAGCCCTACGAACGGCGGCAATTCACCCCTCCACTTT.

In its sample, this clone was seen once. The DNA of the CDR3 is TGTGCCAGCAGTTACCAGACAGGGGCCGGGGCCAACGTCCTGACTTTC. Translation gives CASSYQTGAGANVLTF. The V call is TRBV6-2 or TRBV6-3, the J call TRBJ2-6; 8 bases fit TRBD1. The CDR3 loop spans 16 amino acids. Per germline, CDR1 MNHEY and CDR2 SVGEGT. V was pared by 2 bases and J by 4 bases, with 4 bases of the junction left unmatched.

CDR3 amino acids: CASRHGQGGQPQHF. CDR3 nucleotides: TGTGCCAGCAGGCATGGACAGGGCGGACAGCCCCAGCATTTT. V is TRBV6-6 and J is TRBJ1-5; 8 positions match TRBD1. J was trimmed by 7 bases and V by 6 bases; bases with no gene match: 8. Germline CDR1 is MNHNY and CDR2 is SVGAGI (reference sequence). The CDR3 extends over 14 amino acids.

The chain joins TRBV18 to TRBJ2-1; D is perhaps TRBD1 (5 bases). The CDR3 contains 14 residues. V lost 2 bases, J lost 3 bases, and 8 bases lay in between. Germline loops: CDR1 KGHSH, CDR2 LQKENI. CDR3 residues: CASSPGQIYNEQFF. The CDR3 DNA reads as TGTGCCAGCTCACCAGGACAAATCTACAATGAGCAGTTCTTC.